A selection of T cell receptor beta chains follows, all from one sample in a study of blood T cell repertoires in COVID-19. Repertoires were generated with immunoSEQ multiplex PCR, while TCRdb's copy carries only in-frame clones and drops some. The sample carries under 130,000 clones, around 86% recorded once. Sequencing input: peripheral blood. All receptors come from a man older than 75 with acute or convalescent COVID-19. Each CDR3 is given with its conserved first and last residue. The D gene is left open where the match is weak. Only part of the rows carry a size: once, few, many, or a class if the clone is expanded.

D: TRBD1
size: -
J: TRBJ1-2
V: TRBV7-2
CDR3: CASSDTGTGGIYGYTF
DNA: TGTGCCAGCAGCGACACCGGGACAGGGGGGATCTATGGCTACACCTTC

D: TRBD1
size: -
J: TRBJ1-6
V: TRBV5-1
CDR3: CASSWTGGDSPLHF
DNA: TGCGCCAGCAGCTGGACAGGGGGCGATTCACCCCTCCACTTT

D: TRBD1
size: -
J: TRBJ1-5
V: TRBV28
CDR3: CASFSGQINQPQHF
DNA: TGTGCCAGCTTCTCGGGACAGATCAATCAGCCCCAGCATTTT

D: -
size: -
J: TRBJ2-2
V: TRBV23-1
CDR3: CASSQYRTGLAVNTGELFF
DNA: TGCGCCAGCAGTCAATACAGGACAGGGCTAGCGGTAAACACCGGGGAGCTGTTTTTT

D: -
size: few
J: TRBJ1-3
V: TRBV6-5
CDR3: CASSYSRSSGNTIYF
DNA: TGTGCCAGCAGTTACTCGAGGTCCTCTGGAAACACCATATATTTT

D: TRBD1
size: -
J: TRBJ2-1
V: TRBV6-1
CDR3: CASSPGTGNKNEQFF
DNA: TGTGCCAGCAGTCCCGGGACAGGGAATAAAAATGAGCAGTTCTTC

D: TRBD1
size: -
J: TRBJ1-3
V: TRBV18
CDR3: CASSPLQGTSSGNTIYF
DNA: TGTGCCAGCTCACCCCTACAGGGGACGAGCTCTGGAAACACCATATATTTT

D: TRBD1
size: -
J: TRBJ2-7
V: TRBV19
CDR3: CASSIYGDRVYEQYF
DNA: TGTGCCAGTAGTATATATGGGGACAGGGTCTACGAGCAGTACTTC

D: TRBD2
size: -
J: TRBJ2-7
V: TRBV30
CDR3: CAWSGGRAHYYEQYF
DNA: TGTGCCTGGAGTGGCGGGAGAGCCCATTACTACGAGCAGTACTTC

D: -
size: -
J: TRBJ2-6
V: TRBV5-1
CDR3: CASTLGVSGANVLTF
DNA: TGCGCCAGCACCCTAGGAGTATCTGGGGCCAACGTCCTGACTTTC

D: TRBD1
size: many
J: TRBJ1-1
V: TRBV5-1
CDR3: CASSQTGGLTEAFF
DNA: TGCGCCAGCAGCCAAACAGGGGGCCTCACTGAAGCTTTCTTT

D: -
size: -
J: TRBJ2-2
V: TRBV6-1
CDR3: CASSTNTGELFF
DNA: TGTGCCAGCAGTACAAACACCGGGGAGCTGTTTTTT